Listed here are 25 T cell receptor beta chains from one sample, sequenced in a study of T-cell memory formation after mild COVID-19. TCRdb passed the 5' RACE reads through MiXCR, listing each CDR3 protein once. This sample has about 140,000 distinct CDR3 sequences, with 20% to 25% found just once. Material for sequencing was PBMCs or a T cell subset sorted from them (not recorded which). These receptors were taken from an adult woman who had mild COVID-19 (a few samples of this study predate the infection). Cell type and time point are not known.

The sample holds a few counts of this clonotype. J is TRBJ2-7 and V is TRBV20-1; possibly TRBD1 or TRBD2 for D (5 bases each). V was trimmed by 0 bases and J by 2 bases, leaving 14 bases between them. Germline CDR1 and CDR2: DFQATT and SNEGSKA (reference sequence). There are 15 residues in the CDR3. CDR3 in DNA: TGCAGTGCTAGAGATGGGGACCCTATGCCCTACGAGCAGTACTTC. Translating gives CSARDGDPMPYEQYF.

This clonotype was found many times. This sequence joins TRBV4-3 and TRBJ2-3; D uncertain. The CDR3 spans 16 residues. Germline V gene lookup returns CDR1 LGHNA and CDR2 YSLEER. V shed 0 bases and J shed 4 bases, with 14 bases lying between them. CDR3 in amino acids: CASSQDIGAFPDTQYF. The CDR3 DNA follows: TGCGCCAGCAGCCAAGATATAGGAGCTTTCCCAGATACGCAGTATTTT.

For the CDR3, the DNA is TGTGCCAGCAGTGATAAAGAGACCCAGTACTTC. Its translation is CASSDKETQYF. The chain carries TRBV6-5 and TRBJ2-5; D unclear. This CDR3 is built from 11 residues. CDR1 is MNHEY, CDR2 SVGAGI, per germline. Trimming cost V 5 bases and J 3 bases, with 4 bases left between them.

The V gene is TRBV19, the J gene TRBJ1-5; D is uncertain. CDR3 size: 12 residues. From germline, CDR1 is LNHDA and CDR2 SQIVND (reference sequence). The germline V and J ends were trimmed by 0 bases and 9 bases, with 6 bases remaining between them. This CDR3 is CASSIDPGPQHF. DNA of the CDR3: TGTGCCAGTAGTATAGATCCAGGGCCCCAGCATTTT.

A few counts support this clonotype. The DNA is omitted, as the CDR3 cannot be located on it reliably, and the CDR3 follows TCRdb's listing. The rearrangement joins TRBV6-6 to TRBJ2-5; TRBD2 is taken as the D call from the table, unchecked against the DNA. Per the germline V gene, CDR1 is MNHNY and CDR2 is SVGAGI (reference sequence). The CDR3 spans 16 amino acids, including both terminal residues. The CDR3 reads CASSTSLAGGRETQYF.

This clonotype was seen ten or more times. The rearrangement uses TRBV4-3 and TRBJ2-7, with D perhaps matching TRBD2 (6 bases). With 0 bases removed from V and 7 bases from J, the gap between germline ends came to 22 bases. Germline values: CDR1 LGHNA, CDR2 YSLEER. CDR3 length: 17 residues. For the CDR3, the DNA is TGCGCCAGCAGCCAAGATGGGGGGTCGCTCGGGATACGGGAGCAGTACTTC. It specifies CASSQDGGSLGIREQYF.

V and J are TRBV12-3 or TRBV12-4 and TRBJ2-1; 11 bases line up with TRBD1. J gave up 3 bases and V 6 bases, and 7 bases lay outside the gene matches. This CDR3 has 16 residues. CDR3 bases: TGTGCCAGCAGGTCCCGGACAGGGGGCTACTACAATGAGCAGTTCTTC. Translation gives CASRSRTGGYYNEQFF.

The chain joins TRBV29-1 to TRBJ2-7, with 9 bases that match TRBD2. Trimming cost V 7 bases and J 4 bases; bases outside gene matches: 8. The CDR3 is 13 amino acids. CDR1 and CDR2 (germline): SQVTM, ANQGSEA. The CDR3 bases are TGCAGCGGTGGCGGGGGGGATGGTTACGAGCAGTACTTC. Residues: CSGGGGDGYEQYF.

This clonotype showed up just a few times. The chain has TRBV7-9 and TRBJ1-1; D gene uncertain. Germline-derived CDR1 and CDR2 are SEHNR and FQNEAQ (reference sequence). The CDR3 is 12 residues long. V lost 3 bases and J 8 bases, leaving 10 bases between the germline ends. The CDR3 sequence is CASSLESTEAFF. CDR3 in DNA: TGTGCCAGCAGCTTGGAGAGTACCGAAGCTTTCTTT.

In this sample, this clonotype turned up a few times. The chain links TRBV6-5 to TRBJ1-1; no clear D. Germline V CDR1 and CDR2: MNHEY, SVGAGI. V was shortened by 7 bases and J by 3 bases, with 12 bases between the two germline ends. CDR3 length: 13 amino acids. CDR3 region: CASTAGYHTEAFF. As DNA, the CDR3 is TGTGCCAGCACCGCCGGGTATCACACTGAAGCTTTCTTT.

V usage is TRBV9 and J usage is TRBJ1-3; D remains ambiguous. The CDR3 covers 16 residues. V lost 5 bases and J 0 bases, leaving 15 bases between the germline ends. The germline gives CDR1 SGDLS, CDR2 YYNGEE. Written as DNA, the CDR3 is TGTGCCAGCAGTCATTTGGGTCTTTTCTCTGGAAACACCATATATTTT. Encoded protein: CASSHLGLFSGNTIYF.

This clonotype was recorded a few times. V usage is TRBV20-1 and J usage is TRBJ1-2; D is unresolved. The CDR3 covers 12 residues. From germline, CDR1 is DFQATT and CDR2 SNEGSKA (reference sequence). Trimming took off 8 bases at V and 7 bases at J, with 17 bases between the two ends. CDR3 sequence (DNA): TGCAGTTCAAGCGGGATCCCAATTGGCTACACCTTC. This encodes CSSSGIPIGYTF.

The V gene is TRBV18, the J gene TRBJ2-1; D gene uncertain. Germline V gene lookup returns CDR1 KGHSH and CDR2 LQKENI. V was cut by 10 bases and J by 0 bases, with 10 bases left in between. This CDR3 region has 13 residues. CDR3 nucleotide sequence: TGTGCCACCACACCGCCCTCCTACAATGAGCAGTTCTTC. This gives the protein CATTPPSYNEQFF.

This clonotype was counted at least ten times. V gene TRBV5-1 combines with J gene TRBJ2-7; unclear D gene. The germline gives CDR1 SGHRS, CDR2 YFSETQ. V was clipped by 0 bases and J by 3 bases, with 7 bases between them. The length of the CDR3 is 13 residues. This chain's CDR3 is CASSLDRSYEQYF. CDR3 bases: TGCGCCAGCAGCTTGGATCGCAGCTACGAGCAGTACTTC.

This clonotype occurred a few times. The chain employs TRBV20-1 and TRBJ2-2; D is unresolved. The CDR3 totals 17 residues. CDR1 DFQATT and CDR2 SNEGSKA come from the germline V gene (reference sequence). V lost 0 bases to trimming and J lost 4 bases, with 18 bases between them. The CDR3 loop is CSARESGSLRVTGELFF. The CDR3 region has the DNA TGCAGTGCTAGAGAATCGGGCAGCCTACGTGTCACCGGGGAGCTGTTTTTT.

This CDR3 is CASSQDPAGYGYTF. For the CDR3, the DNA is TGTGCCAGCAGCCAAGATCCGGCCGGATATGGCTACACCTTC. The chain joins TRBV3-1 to TRBJ1-2; D unclear. This CDR3 is 14 amino acids long. V was trimmed by 0 bases and J by 5 bases, leaving 10 bases between them. The germline V gene encodes CDR1 LGHDT and CDR2 YNNKEL (reference sequence).

The table lists this clonotype with a few counts. The gene calls are TRBV28 and TRBJ2-3; 7 bases line up with TRBD2. Germline V lookup: CDR1 MDHEN, CDR2 SYDVKM. The CDR3 is 15 residues long. V was clipped by 7 bases and J by 0 bases; unmatched bases: 7. The CDR3 coding sequence is TGTGCCAGCACCCCACGGGGGGTTAGCACAGATACGCAGTATTTT. Its translation is CASTPRGVSTDTQYF.

The CDR3 region has the DNA TGTGCCACCAGCAGAGATTTCCGGTCCTACAATGAGCAGTTCTTC. Its translation: CATSRDFRSYNEQFF. The chain links TRBV15 to TRBJ2-1; D is unclear. Germline assignment: CDR1 LNHNV and CDR2 YYDKDF (reference sequence). The CDR3 spans 15 residues. Trimming left V 0 bases short and J 1 base short, with 7 bases between.

The V gene is TRBV6-2 or TRBV6-3, the J gene TRBJ2-7, with TRBD2 matching over 9 bases. V lost 7 bases and J lost 3; bases outside the gene matches: 7. The CDR3 extends over 14 amino acids. CDR1 and CDR2 from the germline V gene are MNHEY and SVGEGT. The CDR3 reads CASKGISGSYEQYF. CDR3 in DNA: TGTGCCAGCAAAGGAATTAGCGGGAGCTACGAGCAGTACTTC.

Within the sample, this clonotype is hyperexpanded. The chain joins TRBV12-3 or TRBV12-4 to TRBJ1-2; possible D gene TRBD1, 6 bases. This CDR3 is 15 amino acids long. V was trimmed by 6 bases and J by 4 bases, leaving 18 bases between them. The CDR3 reads CASSSDRKPSYGYTF. Here the CDR3 DNA reads TGTGCCAGCAGCTCCGACAGGAAACCCTCCTATGGCTACACCTTC.

This chain joins TRBV6-4 and TRBJ2-2; D is unresolved. The germline V gene encodes CDR1 MRHNA and CDR2 SNTAGT. The CDR3 totals 13 residues. The ends were cut back, 2 bases at V and 2 bases at J, with 3 bases in the middle. The CDR3 is CASSDTNTGELFF. The CDR3 nucleotides read TGTGCCAGCAGTGACACCAACACCGGGGAGCTGTTTTTT.

V is TRBV5-1 and J is TRBJ2-3; 7 nucleotides line up with TRBD2. Trimming took 0 bases from V and 3 from J; bases not matched to a gene: 10. Germline CDR1 SGHRS, CDR2 YFSETQ. This CDR3 is 17 amino acids long. The CDR3 DNA sequence: TGCGCCAGCAGCTTGGAAAAATGGCGGGAGTTTACAGATACGCAGTATTTT. This encodes CASSLEKWREFTDTQYF.

The chain couples TRBV27 to TRBJ1-1; D is undetermined. CDR3 size: 14 residues. Germline V gene sequence: CDR1 MNHEY, CDR2 SMNVEV (reference sequence). With 6 bases removed from V and 1 base from J, the gap between germline ends came to 12 bases. The CDR3 sequence is CASRPGYRNTEAFF. In nucleotides, the CDR3 is TGTGCCAGCAGGCCCGGCTACCGGAACACTGAAGCTTTCTTT.

This clonotype was seen only a few times. V gene TRBV12-3 or TRBV12-4 combines with J gene TRBJ1-3; 10 bases line up with TRBD1. CDR3 size: 16 residues. Unmatched junction bases numbered 9, after V lost 7 bases and J lost 3 bases. The DNA of the CDR3 is TGTGCCAGCAAAGGATTAGGGACAGGGGATGGAAACACCATATATTTT. Translated: CASKGLGTGDGNTIYF.

This clonotype was detected only a few times. The CDR3: CASSLFYEQYF. The CDR3 DNA sequence: TGTGCCAGCAGCTTATTCTACGAGCAGTACTTC. The rearrangement links TRBV7-2 to TRBJ2-7, with no clear D. Between the trimmed V and J ends, which lost 2 bases and 3 bases, there was a span of 2 bases. This CDR3 has 11 residues. Germline V gives CDR1 SGHTA, CDR2 FQGNSA.